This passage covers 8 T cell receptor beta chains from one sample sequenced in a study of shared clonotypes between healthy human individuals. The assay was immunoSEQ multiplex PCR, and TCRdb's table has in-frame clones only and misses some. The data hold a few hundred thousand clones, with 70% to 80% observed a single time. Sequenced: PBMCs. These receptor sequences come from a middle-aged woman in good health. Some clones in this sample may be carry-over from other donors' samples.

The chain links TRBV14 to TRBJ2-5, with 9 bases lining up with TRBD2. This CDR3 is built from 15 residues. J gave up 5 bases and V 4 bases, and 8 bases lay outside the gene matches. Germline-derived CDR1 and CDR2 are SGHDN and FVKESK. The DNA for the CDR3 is TGTGCCAGCAGCCGTAAGCGGGAGGTTTCGGAGACCCAGTACTTC. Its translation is CASSRKREVSETQYF.

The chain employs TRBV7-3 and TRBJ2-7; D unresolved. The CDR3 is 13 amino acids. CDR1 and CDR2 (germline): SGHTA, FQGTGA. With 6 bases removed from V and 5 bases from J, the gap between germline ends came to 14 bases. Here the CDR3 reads CASRGAGRHEQYF. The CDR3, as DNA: TGTGCCAGCAGGGGCGCCGGGCGGCACGAGCAGTACTTC.

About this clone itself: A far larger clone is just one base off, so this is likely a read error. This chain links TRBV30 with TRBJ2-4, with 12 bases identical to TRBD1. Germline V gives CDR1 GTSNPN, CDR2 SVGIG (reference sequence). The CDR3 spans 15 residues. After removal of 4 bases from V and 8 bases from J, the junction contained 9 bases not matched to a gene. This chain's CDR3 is CAWTIGTGGMDIQYF. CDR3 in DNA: TGTGCCTGGACCATTGGGACAGGGGGCATGGACATTCAGTACTTC.

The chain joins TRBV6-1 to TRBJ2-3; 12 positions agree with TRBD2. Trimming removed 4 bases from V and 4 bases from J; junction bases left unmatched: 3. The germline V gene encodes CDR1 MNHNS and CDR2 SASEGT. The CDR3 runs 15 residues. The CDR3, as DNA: TGTGCCAGCAGTGCGACTAGCGGGAGCTCAGATACGCAGTATTTT. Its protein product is CASSATSGSSDTQYF.

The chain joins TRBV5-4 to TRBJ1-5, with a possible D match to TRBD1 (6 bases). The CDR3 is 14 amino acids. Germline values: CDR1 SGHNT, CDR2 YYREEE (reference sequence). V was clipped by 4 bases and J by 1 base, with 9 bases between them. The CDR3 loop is CASSNRESNQPQHF. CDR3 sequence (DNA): TGTGCCAGCAGCAACAGGGAGAGCAATCAGCCCCAGCATTTT.

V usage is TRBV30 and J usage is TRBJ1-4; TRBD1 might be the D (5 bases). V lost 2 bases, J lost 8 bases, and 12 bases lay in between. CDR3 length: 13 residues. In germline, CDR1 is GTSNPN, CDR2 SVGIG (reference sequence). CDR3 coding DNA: TGTGCCTGGAGTACGGGGGATGGGGAAAAACTGTTTTTT. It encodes CAWSTGDGEKLFF. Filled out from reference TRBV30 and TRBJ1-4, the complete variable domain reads SQTIHQWPATLVQPVGSPLSLECTVEGTSNPNLYWYRQAAGRGLQLLFYSVGIGQISSEVPQNLSASRPQDRQFILSSKKLLLSDSGFYLCAWSTGDGEKLFFGSGTQLSVL.

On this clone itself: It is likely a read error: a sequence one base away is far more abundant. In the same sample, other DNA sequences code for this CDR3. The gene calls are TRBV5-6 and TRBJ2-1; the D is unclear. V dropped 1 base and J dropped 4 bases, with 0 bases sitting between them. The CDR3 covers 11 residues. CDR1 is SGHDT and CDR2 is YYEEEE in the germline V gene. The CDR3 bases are TGTGCCAGCAGCTTGTACAATGAGCAGTTCTTC. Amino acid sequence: CASSLYNEQFF.

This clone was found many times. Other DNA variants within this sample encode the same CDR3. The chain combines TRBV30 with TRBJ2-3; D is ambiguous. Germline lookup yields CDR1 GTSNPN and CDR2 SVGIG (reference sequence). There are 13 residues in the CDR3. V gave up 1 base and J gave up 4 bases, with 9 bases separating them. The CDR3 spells CAWSGPRADTQYF. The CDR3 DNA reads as TGTGCCTGGAGTGGGCCCCGGGCAGATACGCAGTATTTT.